The text below deals with one T cell receptor (beta chain). What this receptor recognizes is not known. There are no base qualities to consult, and no much larger clone falls within one base. The donors were healthy, HIV-negative adults with no recently reported acute infections or vaccinations. Every donor was a Caucasian adult residing in Nashville, Tennessee, USA. The CD8 memory samples were a combination of magnetically selected CD45RO+ cells and CCR7-negative CD45RA+ effector memory (TemRA) cells. Blood was obtained by leukapheresis, after which PBMCs were separated by Ficoll-Histopaque density gradient centrifugation and cryopreserved in liquid nitrogen vapor phase. Purity and quantity of every magnetically sorted T cell population were checked by analytical flow cytometry. From each sorted fraction, genomic DNA was isolated and quantified by UV absorbance on a Nanodrop 2000c. The sample originates from a study of shared clonotypes between healthy human individuals (dated by TCRdb to 2020 to 2021). Some background on the complete study: A few men and two women, aged 18 to 49 years, made up the cohort. For each donor, CD4 naive and CD4 memory were each run on three plates, CD8 naive on two plates, and CD8 memory on one plate. To estimate repertoire size and how much clonotypes are shared between individuals, the study performed deep sequencing of blood TCR repertoires from five healthy adults. To increase sequencing depth and limit assay-specific biases, different laboratories used diverse techniques to prepare libraries and sequence TCR repertoires. Per donor, leukapheresis produced somewhere between about 0.94 and 9.5 billion PBMCs.

Using the deep immunoSEQ assay, multiplex PCR amplified TCR CDR3 regions from genomic DNA. Extracted genomic DNA from each cell subset was distributed evenly across all wells of several immunoSEQ 96-well plates, and each plate was treated as a replicate. Each replicate PCR for sorted subsets received about 200 ng genomic DNA, equal to 30,000 or so T cell genomes. Purified libraries were quantified with a Qubit 3.0 fluorometer, sized on a Bioanalyzer 2100, and re-quantified with the KAPA Library Quantification kit. Every immunoSEQ 96-well plate was sequenced on a separate single-read 150-cycle Illumina NextSeq 550 flow cell. As for how the authors treated the data: Because the immunoSEQ output included only junctional sequences and no quality scores, the filtering could not be the same as the filtering used for full-length reads. To assign V/J genes and CDR3, sequences were annotated using PyIR, a Python wrapper for IgBLAST v1.9, with IMGT germline references. Any read was removed if the V/J assignment was weak (E-value above 1e-6), the CDR3 was missing, or the read contained stop codons, out-of-frame junctions, or ambiguous translated residues. V3J clonotypes were defined by identical inferred V gene, J gene, and CDR3 amino acid sequence. Percentage overlap between repertoires was calculated by dividing the number of shared unique clonotypes by the size of the smaller repertoire. Repertoire richness was assessed with RTK rarefaction, the Chao1 estimator, and Recon v2.1 estimates of unobserved clonotypes. Generation probabilities for all TCRbeta clonotypes obtained by the gDNA method from a few donors were computed using OLGA. The source is immuneACCESS, and TCRdb retained only in-frame sequences with V and J called. Part of the clones is not carried over; for the studies checked, unresolved V genes explain less than half of this, and the remainder is unexplained. V, J and clone size reflect that table, while D and trimming were determined from the DNA. Present in this sample are some 380,000 clones, around 96% of which were seen just once. The biggest ten clones account for more than 0.3% of the sample.

The paper's findings and limits, for the study overall: Across several donors, approximately 5% of naive CD4, 3% to 4% of naive CD8, about 2% of memory CD4, and under 0.45% of memory CD8 clonotypes were shared. Naive subsets generally had larger estimated clonotype richness than memory subsets did. Rarefaction of sorted-subset datasets indicated incomplete sequencing despite the large sequencing depth. Clonotypes shared by all four sorted-subset donors showed higher generation probabilities than non-shared clonotypes. Because the study included a small number of donors, the genetic and exposure-history diversity represented was limited. Pairwise subsampling indicated that sequencing depth was expected to affect the degree of clonotype sharing among donors. Sampling was limited to blood, and TCR repertoires in tissue likely differ from TCR repertoires in blood.

Deletion took 0 bases off V and 5 bases off J, with a span of 8 bases between the germline ends. The germline V gene gives CDR1 as SGHVS and CDR2 as FNYEAQ. The CDR3 sequence holds 13 residues, the cysteine and phenylalanine included. The entry retains the CDR3 DNA only, 39 bases that are in frame from base 1. The receptor comes from a man in his thirties or forties in good health. Sequences were obtained from memory CD8+ T cells sorted from blood. This specimen's cell subset or site label, interpreted: CD45RO+ cells pooled with CCR7-negative TemRA cells. The rearranged chain carries TRBV7-6 and TRBJ2-7; the D gene identity is not certain. The base sequence is TGTGCCAGCAGCTTAGCCATTCGGGACGAGCAGTACTTC. The translation is CASSLAIRDEQYF.